These 24 T cell receptor beta chains originate from one sample sequenced in a study of T cell repertoires in aging, cancer and after chemotherapy. Rearranged V-D-J TRB sequences were amplified with a mixed TRB-A/B primer pool. TCRdb re-analysed the multiplex PCR reads in MiXCR, keeping a single row per CDR3 protein. This table has around 12,000 distinct CDR3 sequences, under 40% appearing once. Amplification of TCR beta used genomic DNA extracted from peripheral blood. Sample: blood. These receptor sequences come from a human donor in good health. The donor label of this sample is uncertain.

The chain uses TRBV6-5 and TRBJ2-1; possible D gene TRBD2, 7 bases. Germline V gene sequence: CDR1 MNHEY, CDR2 SVGAGI. CDR3 length: 15 amino acids. Trimming took 6 bases from V and 4 from J, leaving 16 bases between them. CDR3 sequence reads: CASRPGGRGYNEQFF. Written as DNA, the CDR3 is TGTGCCAGCAGGCCCGGGGGGCGGGGGTACAATGAGCAGTTCTTC.

This clonotype qualifies as medium-sized. This rearrangement joins TRBV29-1 to TRBJ2-3; D remains ambiguous. From germline, CDR1 is SQVTM and CDR2 ANQGSEA. Trimming removed 3 bases at V and 5 bases at J, with 3 bases between. The CDR3 extends over 10 amino acids. This CDR3 is CSVDLDTQYF. CDR3 nucleotide sequence: TGCAGCGTTGATCTAGATACGCAGTATTTT.

The V call is TRBV6-4, the J call TRBJ2-2; D unresolved. CDR1 and CDR2 from the germline V gene are MRHNA and SNTAGT. With 0 bases removed from V and 8 bases from J, the gap between germline ends came to 7 bases. The CDR3 spans 13 residues. CDR3 sequence reads: CASSDSQEGELFF. Here the CDR3 DNA reads TGTGCCAGCAGTGACTCCCAGGAGGGGGAGCTGTTTTTT.

The V gene is TRBV29-1, the J gene TRBJ1-1; the D gene is possibly TRBD1 (5 bases). V was cut by 6 bases and J by 3 bases, with 14 bases left in between. The CDR3 runs 13 residues. The germline gives CDR1 SQVTM, CDR2 ANQGSEA. CDR3 in amino acids: CSVPSTDHTEAFF. The CDR3 DNA reads as TGCAGCGTCCCATCGACAGACCACACTGAAGCTTTCTTT.

The CDR3 sequence: CASSLLRGGGGYTF. CDR3 nucleotides: TGTGCCAGCAGCCTACTACGAGGGGGCGGTGGCTACACCTTC. The chain couples TRBV11-2 to TRBJ1-2; 7 nucleotides align to TRBD1. This CDR3 contains 14 residues. The V segment lost 5 bases and the J segment 7 bases; nucleotides outside the gene matches: 10. The germline V gene encodes CDR1 SGHAT and CDR2 FQNNGV.

By sample fraction, this clonotype is medium-sized. V and J are TRBV27 and TRBJ2-5; D uncertain. Looked up from germline, CDR1 is MNHEY and CDR2 is SMNVEV (reference sequence). The CDR3 loop spans 11 amino acids. The V and J ends lost 2 bases and 5 bases respectively, with 3 bases between them. For the CDR3, the DNA is TGTGCCAGCAGTTTAGAGGAGACCCAGTACTTC. This codes for CASSLEETQYF.

The gene calls are TRBV6-5 and TRBJ2-7; D call uncertain. This CDR3 is built from 14 residues. V shed 2 bases and J shed 0 bases, with 8 bases lying between them. Germline lookup yields CDR1 MNHEY and CDR2 SVGAGI. The CDR3 here is CASSYQYGSYEQYF. CDR3 DNA: TGTGCCAGCAGTTACCAGTACGGCTCCTACGAGCAGTACTTC.

The chain recombines TRBV6-5 with TRBJ1-3; 9 nucleotides line up with TRBD1. CDR3 length: 15 amino acids. The junction had 9 bases not matched to a gene; V was cut back by 10 bases and J by 2 bases. Looked up from germline, CDR1 is MNHEY and CDR2 is SVGAGI. CDR3 DNA: TGTGCCACGGAAGACAGGGGGAGGCCTGGAAACACCATATATTTT. Translation gives CATEDRGRPGNTIYF.

The chain recombines TRBV5-4 with TRBJ1-6; maybe TRBD1 (6 bases). CDR1 and CDR2 (germline): SGHNT, YYREEE (reference sequence). The CDR3 length is 14 residues. The ends were cut back, 2 bases at V and 7 bases at J, with 10 bases in the middle. Written as DNA, the CDR3 is TGTGCCAGCAGCTTAAGGGACATGAATTCACCCCTCCACTTT. It specifies CASSLRDMNSPLHF.

V is TRBV18 and J is TRBJ2-7; a possible D gene is TRBD2 (6 bases). CDR1 KGHSH and CDR2 LQKENI come from the germline V gene. Trimming shortened V by 3 bases and J by 0 bases, and 15 bases separated the two germline ends. The CDR3 has 16 amino acids. The CDR3 reads CASSPGVRGSSYEQYF. Here the CDR3 DNA reads TGTGCCAGCTCACCCGGGGTACGGGGGAGCTCCTACGAGCAGTACTTC.

The rearrangement joins TRBV20-1 to TRBJ2-1; D is possibly TRBD1 (5 bases). The germline V gene has CDR1 DFQATT and CDR2 SNEGSKA (reference sequence). CDR3 size: 11 residues. The V end lost 6 bases, the J end lost 7 bases, and 10 bases lay between the germline ends. CDR3 residues: CSAQTDNEQFF. In DNA form, the CDR3 reads TGCAGTGCGCAGACAGATAATGAGCAGTTCTTC.

This clonotype was detected a few times. J is TRBJ1-5 and V is TRBV11-3, with D possibly matching TRBD1 (6 bases). CDR3 length: 15 amino acids. Germline CDR1 is SGHNT and CDR2 is YENEEA. V was clipped by 2 bases and J by 4 bases, with 12 bases between them. The CDR3 nucleotides read TGTGCCAGCAGCTTATCCGGACAGATTAATCAGCCCCAGCATTTT. It yields the protein CASSLSGQINQPQHF.

The V and J genes are TRBV6-5 and TRBJ1-1, with D unclear. This CDR3 spans 12 amino acids. Germline V gene sequence: CDR1 MNHEY, CDR2 SVGAGI. Trimming stripped 3 bases from V and 8 bases from J, with 10 bases between. The CDR3 loop reads CASSYTGREAFF. CDR3 nucleotide sequence: TGTGCCAGCAGTTATACGGGAAGAGAAGCTTTCTTT.

The table lists this clonotype with a few counts. This chain links TRBV18 with TRBJ1-6, with 9 bases fitting TRBD1. V lost 3 bases, J lost 9 bases, and 6 bases stayed unmatched. This CDR3 comprises 15 residues. The germline CDR1 and CDR2 sequences are KGHSH and LQKENI. The DNA of the CDR3 is TGTGCCAGCTCACCGGGACAGGGAGTGGGTTCACCCCTCCACTTT. Protein: CASSPGQGVGSPLHF.

The chain is built from TRBV6-5 and TRBJ2-7; D is undetermined. This CDR3 contains 9 residues. The germline CDR1 and CDR2 sequences are MNHEY and SVGAGI. Trimming took 8 bases from V and 3 from J, leaving 2 bases between them. The CDR3 region has the DNA TGTGCCAGCGGCTACGAGCAGTACTTC. Translating it yields CASGYEQYF.

The chain is built from TRBV30 and TRBJ2-7; D might be TRBD1 or TRBD2, each matching 6 bases. In germline, CDR1 is GTSNPN, CDR2 SVGIG (reference sequence). This CDR3 has 15 residues. The V gene lost 7 bases and the J gene lost 2 bases, with 21 bases spanning the gap. The CDR3 spells CASQDRGLAPYEQYF. CDR3 DNA sequence: TGTGCCTCCCAAGATCGGGGGCTGGCACCCTACGAGCAGTACTTC. The full variable domain, rest sourced from reference TRBV30 and TRBJ2-7, is SQTIHQWPATLVQPVGSPLSLECTVEGTSNPNLYWYRQAAGRGLQLLFYSVGIGQISSEVPQNLSASRPQDRQFILSSKKLLLSDSGFYLCASQDRGLAPYEQYFGPGTRLTVT.

The chain has TRBV27 and TRBJ2-2; no definite D call. In germline, CDR1 is MNHEY, CDR2 SMNVEV (reference sequence). V lost 3 bases to trimming and J lost 0 bases, with 11 bases between them. The CDR3 consists of 16 residues. This chain's CDR3 is CASSFYRPTNTGELFF. Written as DNA, the CDR3 is TGTGCCAGCAGTTTCTACCGACCGACGAACACCGGGGAGCTGTTTTTT.

This chain uses TRBV18 with TRBJ1-4; no clear D. The CDR3 runs to 15 residues. Trimming removed 3 bases at V and 4 bases at J, with 12 bases between. Germline lookup yields CDR1 KGHSH and CDR2 LQKENI. The CDR3: CASSPPEGSNEKLFF. The CDR3 region has the DNA TGTGCCAGCTCACCCCCCGAGGGTAGTAATGAAAAACTGTTTTTT.

By sample fraction, this clonotype is medium-sized. This chain uses TRBV29-1 with TRBJ2-7; TRBD2 matches at 13 bases. The V gene's germline CDR1 is SQVTM and CDR2 ANQGSEA. V gave up 6 bases and J gave up 5 bases; unmatched junction bases: 4. This CDR3 contains 13 residues. CDR3 in DNA: TGCAGCGTCCCAGGGACTAGCGGGAACGAGCAGTACTTC. It specifies CSVPGTSGNEQYF.

The chain is built from TRBV5-1 and TRBJ1-6, with D tentatively TRBD1 (6 bases). V was cut by 0 bases and J by 6 bases, with 10 bases left in between. Per the germline V gene, CDR1 is SGHRS and CDR2 is YFSETQ. This CDR3 contains 15 residues. The CDR3 loop is CASSLDTGSNSPLHF. As DNA, the CDR3 is TGCGCCAGCAGCTTGGATACAGGGAGTAATTCACCCCTCCACTTT. Full variable domain (outside the CDR3, taken from reference TRBV5-1 and TRBJ1-6): KAGVTQTPRYLIKTRGQQVTLSCSPISGHRSVSWYQQTPGQGLQFLFEYFSETQRNKGNFPGRFSGRQFSNSRSEMNVSTLELGDSALYLCASSLDTGSNSPLHFGNGTRLTVT.

The genes are TRBV19 and TRBJ2-7; no reliable D call. This CDR3 region has 13 residues. Germline-derived CDR1 and CDR2 are LNHDA and SQIVND (reference sequence). Trimming took off 5 bases at V and 4 bases at J, with 12 bases between the two ends. CDR3 amino acids: CASSLYPGYEQYF. CDR3 sequence (DNA): TGTGCCAGTAGTCTCTATCCCGGATACGAGCAGTACTTC.

The V call is TRBV5-6, the J call TRBJ2-1; D is perhaps TRBD1 (6 bases). V gave up 0 bases and J gave up 0 bases, with 10 bases separating them. The CDR3 sequence is 16 residues long. The germline gives CDR1 SGHDT, CDR2 YYEEEE. The CDR3 DNA sequence: TGTGCCAGCAGCTTGGCCCAGGGGAACTCCTACAATGAGCAGTTCTTC. Its protein is CASSLAQGNSYNEQFF.

The gene calls are TRBV19 and TRBJ2-5; 9 bases are a match to TRBD1. J gave up 6 bases and V 5 bases, and 7 bases lay outside the gene matches. This CDR3 contains 14 residues. The V gene's germline CDR1 is LNHDA and CDR2 SQIVND (reference sequence). CDR3 bases: TGTGCCAGTAGTTGGGGGGACAGGGCCAAGACCCAGTACTTC. This encodes CASSWGDRAKTQYF.

The rearrangement links TRBV6-4 to TRBJ1-2; D remains ambiguous. The CDR3 extends over 14 amino acids. Germline CDR1 and CDR2: MRHNA and SNTAGT. Trimming stripped 5 bases from V and 6 bases from J, with 16 bases between. Here the CDR3 DNA reads TGTGCCAGCAGTTCGACCGACTCAACGGATGGCTACACCTTC. It encodes CASSSTDSTDGYTF.